This T cell receptor (beta chain) was captured in a study of CD8+ T cells in alopecia areata. Study-wide findings and caveats: Greater clonality was observed in lesional scalp samples, especially alopecia totalis/universalis, versus normal scalp.

On this clone: The antigen is not known.

In each case, RNA was isolated and then reverse transcribed into cDNA as the sequencing template. The protocol was immunoSEQ multiplex PCR, while the TCRdb copy is restricted to in-frame clones and leaves out a portion. Among 100,000 to 150,000 clones listed, less than 50% were seen once. Sample: NKG2D-low CD8+ T cells sorted from blood. This receptor was obtained from a human donor with alopecia areata.

CDR3 in DNA: TGCAGCTTCTACAGGGTCAATGAGCAGTTCTTC. Translation gives CSFYRVNEQFF. The gene calls are TRBV29-1 and TRBJ2-1, with D perhaps TRBD1 (6 bases). CDR3 length equals 11 residues. The germline gives CDR1 SQVTM, CDR2 ANQGSEA. The V gene lost 8 bases and the J gene lost 6 bases, with 11 bases spanning the gap.